Below, 24 T cell receptor beta chains from the same sample are listed, as sequenced in a study of prognosis after radiotherapy for stage I lung cancer. TCR beta CDR3 was amplified from genomic DNA by two-round multiplex PCR. Individual primers that were specific to each TRBV and TRBJ gene served in first-round PCR. TCRdb called the multiplex PCR reads again in MiXCR, with one record for every CDR3 protein. The sample holds approximately 23,000 distinct CDR3 sequences, around 42% seen once. This specimen was PBMCs, taken before or after stereotactic body radiation therapy (not recorded which). Source of these receptors: a donor aged 50 or older with non-small cell lung cancer.

With respect to this clonotype: This likely traces to a read error, being one base from a far larger clone. This chain connects TRBV6-5 to TRBJ2-2, with 9 positions matching TRBD2. Germline V CDR1 and CDR2: MNHEY, SVGAGI. The junction had 15 bases not matched to a gene; V was cut back by 10 bases and J by 9 bases. CDR3 length equals 15 residues. CDR3 protein: CAIRRVSGSTWELFF. In nucleotides, the CDR3 is TGTGCCATCCGAAGAGTTAGCGGGAGTACCTGGGAGCTGTTTTTT.

This clonotype was detected many times. CDR3 protein: CASSLDGTEQYF. The CDR3, as DNA: TGCGCCAGCAGCTTGGACGGGACCGAGCAGTACTTC. This chain connects TRBV5-1 to TRBJ2-7; D may correspond to TRBD1 or TRBD2 (5 bases each). V gave up 0 bases and J gave up 6 bases, with 7 bases separating them. Per the germline V gene, CDR1 is SGHRS and CDR2 is YFSETQ. The CDR3 is made up of 12 amino acids. The full variable domain, rest sourced from reference TRBV5-1 and TRBJ2-7, is KAGVTQTPRYLIKTRGQQVTLSCSPISGHRSVSWYQQTPGQGLQFLFEYFSETQRNKGNFPGRFSGRQFSNSRSEMNVSTLELGDSALYLCASSLDGTEQYFGPGTRLTVT.

There are many counts of this clonotype. V gene TRBV3-1 combines with J gene TRBJ2-1; D is perhaps TRBD2 (6 bases). CDR1 LGHDT and CDR2 YNNKEL come from the germline V gene (reference sequence). The V and J ends lost 4 bases and 6 bases respectively, with 10 bases between them. CDR3 length equals 13 residues. Here the CDR3 reads CASSLTGGNEQFF. The CDR3 DNA follows: TGTGCCAGCAGCCTTACCGGGGGCAATGAGCAGTTCTTC.

This clonotype came up once. A far more abundant clone sits one base away, making this likely a read error. J is TRBJ2-1 and V is TRBV11-2, with D tentatively TRBD2 (5 bases). In germline, CDR1 is SGHAT, CDR2 FQNNGV. This CDR3 is 15 amino acids long. Written as DNA, the CDR3 is TGTGCCAGCGGCTTTAATAGCGACTCCTACAATGAGCAGTTCTTC. It codes for CASGFNSDSYNEQFF.

This clonotype was found a few times. A much larger clone differs from this one at a single base, so this may be a read error. The V call is TRBV5-5, the J call TRBJ2-7; 11 bases line up with TRBD1. The CDR3 extends over 16 amino acids. The germline V gene encodes CDR1 SGHKS and CDR2 YYEKEE (reference sequence). Here the CDR3 reads CANSLGAGQGAREQYF. CDR3 coding DNA: TGTGCCAACAGCTTGGGTGCCGGACAGGGGGCAAGGGAGCAGTACTTC.

This chain connects TRBV6-2 or TRBV6-3 to TRBJ2-5; D remains unclear. This CDR3 has 10 residues. V lost 8 bases, J lost 5 bases, and 6 bases lay in between. Germline V CDR1 and CDR2: MNHEY, SVGEGT. The CDR3 nucleotides read TGTGCCAGCCGTCGGGAGACCCAGTACTTC. It encodes CASRRETQYF.

Details on this clonotype: A read error is the likely source, as a far larger clone sits one nucleotide away. This sequence joins TRBV6-5 and TRBJ2-3; perhaps D is TRBD1 or TRBD2 (5 bases each). The CDR3 runs to 15 residues. CDR1 and CDR2 (germline): MNHEY, SVGAGI. CDR3 loop: CDSRNRDANTDTQYF. The CDR3 DNA reads as TGTGACAGCAGGAACCGGGACGCCAACACAGATACGCAGTATTTT.

This clonotype was recorded a few times. V gene TRBV18 combines with J gene TRBJ2-3, with TRBD2 matching 7 bases. The CDR3 sequence is 15 residues long. CDR1 and CDR2 from the germline V gene are KGHSH and LQKENI. V lost 3 bases to trimming and J lost 10 bases; unmatched junction nucleotides: 13. CDR3 region: CASSPGRGAEDAQYF. DNA of the CDR3: TGTGCCAGCTCACCGGGGAGGGGAGCAGAGGATGCGCAGTATTTT.

This clonotype was seen only a few times. This could be a read error, since a much larger clone is one nucleotide away. The J gene is TRBJ2-7, the V gene TRBV6-4; either TRBD1 or TRBD2 may supply D (6 bases each). The CDR3 is 14 residues long. CDR1 MRHNA and CDR2 SNTAGT come from the germline V gene. The V gene lost 4 bases and the J gene lost 6 bases, with 16 bases spanning the gap. This CDR3 reads CASSALGGPSEQYF. The CDR3 nucleotides read TGTGCCAGCAGTGCCTTGGGGGGCCCCTCCGAGCAGTACTTC.

This clonotype was detected many times. The chain has TRBV18 and TRBJ1-1, with TRBD1 matching over 7 bases. CDR1 is KGHSH and CDR2 is LQKENI in the germline V gene. The V and J ends lost 0 bases and 0 bases, in that order; junction bases with no gene match: 10. This CDR3 is 18 amino acids long. The CDR3 is CASSPPGTVGAMNTEAFF. Written as DNA, the CDR3 is TGTGCCAGCTCACCACCCGGGACAGTAGGAGCTATGAACACTGAAGCTTTCTTT. Together with reference TRBV18 and TRBJ1-1, the CDR3 gives the full variable domain: NAGVMQNPRHLVRRRGQEARLRCSPMKGHSHVYWYRQLPEEGLKFMVYLQKENIIDESGMPKERFSAEFPKEGPSILRIQQVVRGDSAAYFCASSPPGTVGAMNTEAFFGQGTRLTVV.

On this clonotype: This is likely an artifact of a read error, given a far larger clone one base away. This chain links TRBV11-1 with TRBJ2-2; 10 positions agree with TRBD1. This CDR3 has 16 amino acids. Looked up from germline, CDR1 is SGHAT and CDR2 is FQDESV (reference sequence). CDR3 sequence: CASSAIDRGQVGELFF. The CDR3 nucleotides are TGCGCCAGCAGCGCAATCGACAGGGGGCAGGTCGGGGAGCTGTTTTTT.

In its sample, this clonotype was seen many times. The chain links TRBV5-4 to TRBJ2-7, with a tentative D call TRBD2 (7 bases). Trimming shortened V by 4 bases and J by 2 bases, and 19 bases separated the two germline ends. CDR3 length equals 16 residues. Germline V gene data show CDR1 as SGHNT and CDR2 as YYREEE (reference sequence). CDR3 DNA sequence: TGTGCCAGCAGCACCGGGGGAGGGGGGCCCCCCTACGAGCAGTACTTC. Translation gives CASSTGGGGPPYEQYF.

This clonotype came up a few times. A much larger clone sits a single nucleotide away, making a read error possible. The rearrangement uses TRBV7-2 and TRBJ2-5; 9 positions match TRBD2. This CDR3 region has 14 residues. Germline loops: CDR1 SGHTA, CDR2 FQGNSA. Here the CDR3 DNA reads TGTGCCAGCACAATCGGACTAGCGCAAGGGACCCAGTACTTC. Its translation: CASTIGLAQGTQYF.

Concerning this clonotype: The germline gene is not matched at one end of the junction; a read error may be the cause. The chain joins TRBV6-4 to TRBJ1-6; possibly TRBD1 for D (6 bases). CDR1 is MRHNA and CDR2 is SNTAGT in the germline V gene. CDR3 length: 15 residues. The CDR3 DNA reads TGTGCCAACAGTCCTGGACAGTGGGGCAATTCACCCATCCACTTT. As protein: CANSPGQWGNSPIHF.

In its sample, this clonotype was seen many times. The chain carries TRBV18 and TRBJ1-2, with D perhaps TRBD1 (6 bases). The CDR3 covers 15 residues. The V gene lost 3 bases and the J gene lost 0 bases, with 11 bases spanning the gap. The germline V gene has CDR1 KGHSH and CDR2 LQKENI. Here the CDR3 reads CASSPQGTTNYGYTF. The CDR3 DNA sequence: TGTGCCAGCTCACCTCAGGGGACGACTAACTATGGCTACACCTTC.

Ten or more counts support this clonotype. This chain uses TRBV12-3 or TRBV12-4 with TRBJ1-5; a weak D match, TRBD1 (6 bases). Trimming stripped 2 bases from V and 6 bases from J, with 11 bases between. The CDR3 runs 14 residues. This chain's CDR3 is CASSLRGESQPQHF. CDR3 DNA: TGTGCCAGCAGTTTAAGGGGGGAGAGTCAGCCCCAGCATTTT.

At least ten counts were recorded for this clonotype. An end of the junction differs from the germline gene, which may be a read error. The V call is TRBV4-1, the J call TRBJ1-1, with 7 bases lining up with TRBD1. Germline V gene data show CDR1 as MGHRA and CDR2 as YSYEKL. The CDR3 contains 14 residues. CDR3 region: CASSHLGDSTEAFF. The CDR3 nucleotides are TGTGCCAGCAGCCACCTCGGGGACAGCACTGAAGCTTTCTTT.

V and J are TRBV11-3 and TRBJ2-3; D remains unclear. This CDR3 contains 14 residues. Germline values: CDR1 SGHNT, CDR2 YENEEA. Between the trimmed V and J ends, which lost 2 bases and 5 bases, there was a span of 11 bases. CDR3 protein: CASSLMGMQDTQYF. The CDR3 coding sequence is TGTGCCAGCAGCTTAATGGGGATGCAAGATACGCAGTATTTT.

As to this clonotype: No conserved phenylalanine or tryptophan ends this CDR3, so it is likely a read error. The chain recombines TRBV27 with TRBJ1-5; 7 bases fit TRBD1. Germline CDR1 is MNHEY and CDR2 is SMNVEV (reference sequence). Unmatched junction bases numbered 3, after V lost 4 bases and J lost 6 bases. CDR3 length: 13 amino acids. CDR3 sequence (DNA): TGTGCCAGCAGTTGGGACAGAGGTCAGCCCCAGCATTCT. It encodes CASSWDRGQPQHS.

A note on this clonotype: Compared with germline, one end of the junction differs, possibly owing to a read error. The V and J genes are TRBV5-6 and TRBJ2-7; weak D call: TRBD1 (5 bases). Germline loops: CDR1 SGHDT, CDR2 YYEEEE. This CDR3 spans 19 amino acids. DNA of the CDR3: TGTGCCAGCATGCTTGGGGCATGGAGAAGTACAATAAAGAGCTACGATCAGTACTTC. As protein: CASMLGAWRSTIKSYDQYF.

This chain joins TRBV12-3 or TRBV12-4 and TRBJ1-1; TRBD1 is a possible D gene (5 bases). With 5 bases removed from V and 3 bases from J, the gap between germline ends came to 13 bases. The CDR3 length is 14 residues. The CDR3 loop reads CASSEQERDTEAFF. The CDR3 nucleotides read TGTGCCAGCAGTGAACAGGAAAGGGACACTGAAGCTTTCTTT.

To note about this clonotype: This clone may be a read error of a much larger clone one base away. This chain uses TRBV2 with TRBJ1-2; D gene uncertain. V lost 7 bases, J lost 5 bases, and 20 bases lay in between. The length of the CDR3 is 15 residues. The germline V gene has CDR1 SNHLY and CDR2 FYNNEI. CDR3 bases: TGTGCCAGCACCATCGATCGCCCGGGGAAATATGGCTACACCTTC. This translates into CASTIDRPGKYGYTF.

V usage is TRBV12-3 or TRBV12-4 and J usage is TRBJ2-5; D is undetermined. This CDR3 contains 15 residues. Between the trimmed V and J ends, which lost 9 bases and 7 bases, there was a span of 24 bases. The DNA for the CDR3 is TGTGCCAGAAGTATCTTGGACGGTGACCTAGGGACCCAGTACTTC. This gives the protein CARSILDGDLGTQYF.

This clonotype was picked up many times. The J gene is TRBJ2-3, the V gene TRBV2; 9 bases are a match to TRBD1. The CDR3 is 15 amino acids. From germline, CDR1 is SNHLY and CDR2 FYNNEI. Trimming at V came to 4 bases and at J to 0 bases, leaving 2 bases not matched to a gene. In nucleotides, the CDR3 is TGTGCCAGCAGTGCCGGGACAGGGAGCACAGATACGCAGTATTTT. It codes for CASSAGTGSTDTQYF.